Below, 24 T cell receptor beta chains from the same sample are listed, as sequenced in a study of technical replicates of blood from a few donors. Sequencing used immunoSEQ multiplex PCR; TCRdb keeps in-frame clones, though not all of them. The repertoire holds about 70,000 clones, with under 99% as singletons. Material: T cells isolated from PBMCs. The receptors were sampled from a human donor in good health.

This chain uses TRBV14 with TRBJ2-7; maybe TRBD2 (6 bases). V lost 2 bases and J 6 bases, leaving 17 bases between the germline ends. Germline V gene sequence: CDR1 SGHDN, CDR2 FVKESK. The CDR3 sequence is 15 residues long. Here the CDR3 reads CASSQLGGRLGEQYF. For the CDR3, the DNA is TGTGCCAGCAGCCAACTCGGAGGGAGGCTAGGCGAGCAGTACTTC.

The gene calls are TRBV4-3 and TRBJ2-6; 7 bases are a match to TRBD1. The V gene's germline CDR1 is LGHNA and CDR2 YSLEER. The CDR3 length is 16 residues. Unmatched junction bases numbered 1, after V lost 0 bases and J lost 2 bases. The CDR3: CASSQEDRAGANVLTF. In nucleotides, the CDR3 is TGCGCCAGCAGCCAAGAAGACAGGGCTGGGGCCAACGTCCTGACTTTC.

The chain recombines TRBV11-2 with TRBJ2-7; D unclear. The CDR3 has 14 residues. The germline V gene encodes CDR1 SGHAT and CDR2 FQNNGV. The V end lost 2 bases, the J end lost 6 bases, and 14 bases lay between the germline ends. CDR3 in DNA: TGTGCCAGCAGCTTACTGATAAGTGGCGGCGAGCAGTACTTC. Protein sequence: CASSLLISGGEQYF.

The V gene is TRBV28, the J gene TRBJ2-5; 9 positions match TRBD1. V gave up 4 bases and J gave up 4 bases; unmatched junction bases: 4. This CDR3 comprises 14 residues. Per the germline V gene, CDR1 is MDHEN and CDR2 is SYDVKM. CDR3 DNA: TGTGCCAGCAGTTCGACAGGGGGGGGAGAGACCCAGTACTTC. This sequence encodes CASSSTGGGETQYF. The complete variable domain, with remaining parts taken from reference TRBV28 and TRBJ2-5, reads DVKVTQSSRYLVKRTGEKVFLECVQDMDHENMFWYRQDPGLGLRLIYFSYDVKMKEKGDIPEGYSVSREKKERFSLILESASTNQTSMYLCASSSTGGGETQYFGPGTRLLVL.

A single count supports this clone. The V call is TRBV6-1, the J call TRBJ2-5, with a weak D call TRBD2 (5 bases). Germline lookup yields CDR1 MNHNS and CDR2 SASEGT. Trimming took off 2 bases at V and 4 bases at J, with 11 bases between the two ends. This CDR3 has 14 amino acids. The CDR3 sequence: CASSELAGVETQYF. The CDR3 DNA reads as TGTGCCAGCAGTGAACTCGCGGGCGTAGAGACCCAGTACTTC.

V and J are TRBV7-9 and TRBJ2-7, with TRBD2 matching over 8 bases. The germline CDR1 and CDR2 sequences are SEHNR and FQNEAQ (reference sequence). Trimming at V came to 5 bases and at J to 4 bases, leaving 7 bases not matched to a gene. The CDR3 consists of 14 residues. The CDR3 reads CASSPRLAPYEQYF. The CDR3, as DNA: TGTGCCAGCAGCCCTCGACTAGCGCCGTACGAGCAGTACTTC.

The chain carries TRBV5-1 and TRBJ1-3; D not certain. Trimming removed 2 bases at V and 3 bases at J, with 18 bases between. Germline CDR1 is SGHRS and CDR2 is YFSETQ. The CDR3 covers 17 residues. This CDR3 is CASSLPSPGVGGNTIYF. CDR3 bases: TGCGCCAGCAGCTTACCCTCTCCGGGAGTAGGTGGAAACACCATATATTTT.

V gene TRBV10-3 combines with J gene TRBJ2-3, with TRBD1 as a possible D gene (5 bases). Germline-derived CDR1 and CDR2 are ENHRY and SYGVKD. Trimming pared 6 bases from V and 3 bases from J, leaving 22 bases between. The CDR3 runs to 17 residues. The CDR3 nucleotides are TGTGCCATCAGAACTAAAGTGCAGGGAAACGGGACAGATACGCAGTATTTT. Encoded protein: CAIRTKVQGNGTDTQYF.

This chain connects TRBV7-2 to TRBJ1-1; D remains unclear. The CDR3 has 14 residues. Germline V lookup: CDR1 SGHTA, CDR2 FQGNSA. The ends were cut back, 2 bases at V and 2 bases at J, with 9 bases in the middle. The CDR3 sequence is CASSLIFGNTEAFF. CDR3 nucleotide sequence: TGTGCCAGCAGCTTAATTTTCGGTAACACTGAAGCTTTCTTT.

The rearrangement uses TRBV4-3 and TRBJ2-7, with 9 bases matching TRBD2. The CDR3 has 15 amino acids. From germline, CDR1 is LGHNA and CDR2 YSLEER. The V segment lost 5 bases and the J segment 4 bases; nucleotides outside the gene matches: 9. CDR3 sequence reads: CASSKGSGSGYEQYF. The CDR3 DNA is TGCGCCAGCAGCAAAGGTAGCGGGAGTGGATACGAGCAGTACTTC.

The CDR3 region has the DNA TGTGCCAGCAGCTTAACAAACGGGGGCTATGGCTACACCTTC. It encodes CASSLTNGGYGYTF. The chain joins TRBV7-3 to TRBJ1-2, with a possible D match to TRBD1 (5 bases). With 0 bases removed from V and 4 bases from J, the gap between germline ends came to 9 bases. CDR3 size: 14 residues. Looked up from germline, CDR1 is SGHTA and CDR2 is FQGTGA.

The chain combines TRBV7-2 with TRBJ2-2, with 8 bases matching TRBD1. The CDR3 length is 17 residues. Germline loops: CDR1 SGHTA, CDR2 FQGNSA. The trim removed 3 bases at V and 3 bases at J, leaving 9 bases unmatched. CDR3: CASSFRGQAEDTGELFF. The CDR3 DNA reads as TGTGCCAGCAGCTTCAGGGGGCAGGCGGAGGACACCGGGGAGCTGTTTTTT.

This rearrangement joins TRBV11-2 to TRBJ2-7, with a possible D match to TRBD2 (6 bases). Between the trimmed V and J ends, which lost 5 bases and 7 bases, there was a span of 15 bases. Germline CDR1 is SGHAT and CDR2 is FQNNGV. The CDR3 spans 13 residues. CDR3 coding DNA: TGTGCCAGCAGCACTCAGAAGGCGGGAGAGCAGTACTTC. Its translation is CASSTQKAGEQYF. Full variable domain (outside the CDR3, taken from reference TRBV11-2 and TRBJ2-7): EAGVAQSPRYKIIEKRQSVAFWCNPISGHATLYWYQQILGQGPKLLIQFQNNGVVDDSQLPKDRFSAERLKGVDSTLKIQPAKLEDSAVYLCASSTQKAGEQYFGPGTRLTVT.

The V and J genes are TRBV7-8 and TRBJ2-3; TRBD2 matches 7 bases. The CDR3 consists of 18 residues. V lost 5 bases and J lost 2; bases outside the gene matches: 16. Germline V CDR1 and CDR2: SGHVS, FQNEAQ. The CDR3 nucleotides are TGTGCCAGCAGCACAACCTTTATTTTGGCGGGAGTCACAGATACGCAGTATTTT. Translated, it gives CASSTTFILAGVTDTQYF.

As regards this clone: An end of the junction differs from the germline gene, which may be a read error. As DNA, the CDR3 is TGTGCTAGCAGCCCTCTAGCGGGCGTCCTATACGAGCAGTACTTC. It is translated as CASSPLAGVLYEQYF. The chain has TRBV7-7 and TRBJ2-7; 8 bases align to TRBD2. This CDR3 region has 15 residues. Germline V lookup: CDR1 SSHAT, CDR2 FNYEAQ (reference sequence). The variable domain in full, with the rest retrieved from reference TRBV7-7 and TRBJ2-7, is GAGVSQSPRYKVTKRGQDVTLRCDPISSHATLYWYQQALGQGPEFLTYFNYEAQPDKSGLPSDRFSAERPEGSISTLTIQRTEQRDSAMYRCASSPLAGVLYEQYFGPGTRLTVT.

This rearrangement joins TRBV5-1 to TRBJ2-1; a possible D gene is TRBD1 (7 bases). Trimming shortened V by 4 bases and J by 0 bases, and 14 bases separated the two germline ends. Germline CDR1 SGHRS, CDR2 YFSETQ. This CDR3 is built from 16 residues. The CDR3 sequence is CASSARGDSSYNEQFF. The CDR3 nucleotides are TGCGCCAGCAGCGCGAGGGGGGACAGCTCCTACAATGAGCAGTTCTTC. Based on the CDR3 plus reference TRBV5-1 and TRBJ2-1, the full variable domain is KAGVTQTPRYLIKTRGQQVTLSCSPISGHRSVSWYQQTPGQGLQFLFEYFSETQRNKGNFPGRFSGRQFSNSRSEMNVSTLELGDSALYLCASSARGDSSYNEQFFGPGTRLTVL.

The gene calls are TRBV19 and TRBJ2-7, with TRBD2 identical over 10 bases. With V trimmed by 4 bases and J by 0 bases, 9 bases remained unmatched. Germline V gives CDR1 LNHDA, CDR2 SQIVND (reference sequence). This CDR3 has 17 amino acids. CDR3 bases: TGTGCCAGTAGTAGACAGCTAGCGGGAGTAACCTCCTACGAGCAGTACTTC. Its protein is CASSRQLAGVTSYEQYF. Supplemented by reference TRBV19 and TRBJ2-7, the full variable domain reads DGGITQSPKYLFRKEGQNVTLSCEQNLNHDAMYWYRQDPGQGLRLIYYSQIVNDFQKGDIAEGYSVSREKKESFPLTVTSAQKNPTAFYLCASSRQLAGVTSYEQYFGPGTRLTVT.

The V gene is TRBV2, the J gene TRBJ1-1, with D maybe TRBD1 (6 bases). CDR1 is SNHLY and CDR2 is FYNNEI in the germline V gene. The CDR3 is 14 residues long. The germline V and J ends were trimmed by 1 base and 4 bases, with 10 bases remaining between them. This chain's CDR3 is CASSEEGGGTEAFF. CDR3 nucleotides: TGTGCCAGCAGTGAAGAAGGGGGGGGCACTGAAGCTTTCTTT. Full variable domain (rest looked up from reference TRBV2 and TRBJ1-1): EPEVTQTPSHQVTQMGQEVILRCVPISNHLYFYWYRQILGQKVEFLVSFYNNEISEKSEIFDDQFSVERPDGSNFTLKIRSTKLEDSAMYFCASSEEGGGTEAFFGQGTRLTVV.

The chain carries TRBV29-1 and TRBJ2-7, with 9 nucleotides matching TRBD1. Germline V CDR1 and CDR2: SQVTM, ANQGSEA. With 0 bases clipped from V and 2 bases from J, the junction kept 2 bases outside the gene matches. The CDR3 loop spans 14 amino acids. Here the CDR3 reads CSVEDRQGAYEQYF. The CDR3 coding sequence is TGCAGCGTTGAAGATCGACAGGGGGCCTACGAGCAGTACTTC.

The V gene is TRBV28, the J gene TRBJ2-7; 10 bases align to TRBD2. This CDR3 has 15 amino acids. Germline V gene lookup returns CDR1 MDHEN and CDR2 SYDVKM. J gave up 4 bases and V 5 bases, and 8 bases lay outside the gene matches. The CDR3 is CASSSTSGILYEQYF. The CDR3 DNA reads as TGTGCCAGCAGTAGCACTAGCGGGATCTTGTACGAGCAGTACTTC.

V usage is TRBV28 and J usage is TRBJ1-1; 9 nucleotides agree with TRBD1. J lost 7 bases, V lost 3 bases, and 9 bases had no gene match. CDR3 length: 15 residues. Germline lookup yields CDR1 MDHEN and CDR2 SYDVKM. CDR3 nucleotides: TGTGCCAGCAGTTTGGGGGACAGGGTTTCTGGTGAAGCTTTCTTT. This translates into CASSLGDRVSGEAFF. Based on the CDR3 plus reference TRBV28 and TRBJ1-1, the full variable domain is DVKVTQSSRYLVKRTGEKVFLECVQDMDHENMFWYRQDPGLGLRLIYFSYDVKMKEKGDIPEGYSVSREKKERFSLILESASTNQTSMYLCASSLGDRVSGEAFFGQGTRLTVV.

The chain recombines TRBV4-1 with TRBJ1-4; maybe TRBD1 (6 bases). V was trimmed by 4 bases and J by 8 bases, leaving 8 bases between them. There are 12 residues in the CDR3. The germline V gene has CDR1 MGHRA and CDR2 YSYEKL. CDR3 region: CASSPGTEKLFF. The CDR3 nucleotides are TGCGCCAGCAGCCCCGGGACAGAAAAACTGTTTTTT.

The chain combines TRBV29-1 with TRBJ2-5; D perhaps matches TRBD2 (6 bases). The CDR3 contains 13 residues. Between the trimmed V and J ends, which lost 4 bases and 8 bases, there was a span of 17 bases. Per the germline V gene, CDR1 is SQVTM and CDR2 is ANQGSEA. CDR3 sequence reads: CSVGGDSIGTQYF. For the CDR3, the DNA is TGCAGCGTTGGAGGGGACTCCATTGGAACCCAGTACTTC.

The V and J genes are TRBV10-3 and TRBJ2-7; D is possibly TRBD1 (5 bases). CDR3 length: 14 residues. The germline V gene has CDR1 ENHRY and CDR2 SYGVKD. V dropped 7 bases and J dropped 2 bases, with 15 bases sitting between them. The CDR3 coding sequence is TGTGCCATCACCTCAGGGTTGGGCACCTACGAGCAGTACTTC. Encoded protein: CAITSGLGTYEQYF.